The 25 T cell receptor beta chains below come from one sample, sequenced in a study of post-analysis software for immune sequencing data. Prepared libraries of TCR beta cDNA carried unique molecular identifiers. MiXCR, applied by TCRdb to the PCR reads, yields one record per CDR3 protein. Of 750,000 to 950,000 distinct CDR3 sequences in the sample, approximately 44% are singletons; the top ten hold roughly 5.2%. Points from the study as a whole: Higher frequency in patients than in controls was seen for about 5 TRBV segments, with TRBV5-6, TRBV5-1 and TRBV20-1 among them.

No antigens are known for them. The sequencing sample was made of blood. The receptors shown here come from a girl aged 10 to 17 with multiple sclerosis.

This clonotype was found a few times. The junction differs from germline at one of its ends, possibly a read error. The rearrangement uses TRBV15 and TRBJ2-5; D remains ambiguous. The J call may be wrong; the DNA end is better matched by TRBJ2-4. CDR1 and CDR2 (germline): LNHNV, YYDKDF (reference sequence). The CDR3 has 13 residues. The CDR3 loop reads CAASRVPVNIQYF. The DNA for the CDR3 is TGTGCCGCCAGCAGAGTCCCAGTAAACATTCAGTACTTC.

CDR3 loop: CASGRNQETQYF. CDR3 DNA sequence: TGTGCCAGCGGACGGAACCAAGAGACCCAGTACTTC. The V gene is TRBV27, the J gene TRBJ2-5; D is unresolved. The CDR3 contains 12 residues. Trimming took 8 bases from V and 0 from J, leaving 7 bases between them. Germline V lookup: CDR1 MNHEY, CDR2 SMNVEV (reference sequence).

The V gene is TRBV20-1, the J gene TRBJ2-4, with a tentative D call TRBD1 (6 bases). Gene TRBJ2-7 matches the end of the DNA better, so the J call may be wrong. The CDR3 runs 14 residues. Per germline, CDR1 DFQATT and CDR2 SNEGSKA (reference sequence). The CDR3 protein is CSARDRDTTGEQYF. The CDR3 DNA reads TGCAGTGCTAGGGATCGGGACACTACGGGCGAGCAGTACTTC.

The V gene is TRBV7-9, the J gene TRBJ2-1; 7 bases map to TRBD2. Per germline, CDR1 SEHNR and CDR2 FQNEAQ (reference sequence). J lost 3 bases, V lost 1 base, and 6 bases had no gene match. The CDR3 covers 16 residues. The CDR3 here is CASSLGLRELYNEQFF. DNA for the CDR3: TGTGCCAGCAGCTTAGGTCTGCGGGAGCTCTACAATGAGCAGTTCTTC.

DNA for the CDR3: TGTGCCAGCAGCCCAAACGGGATCTTCGACGAGCAGTACTTC. Protein product: CASSPNGIFDEQYF. The V and J genes are TRBV7-9 and TRBJ2-1, with D possibly matching TRBD2 (5 bases). The DNA end is a closer match to TRBJ2-7, so the J assignment may be wrong. The CDR3 is made up of 14 amino acids. Germline assignment: CDR1 SEHNR and CDR2 FQNEAQ (reference sequence).

V usage is TRBV6-6 and J usage is TRBJ1-1; 9 bases are shared with TRBD1. This CDR3 spans 17 amino acids. CDR1 and CDR2 from the germline V gene are MNHNY and SVGAGI (reference sequence). V shed 7 bases and J 4 bases; nucleotides not matched to a gene: 16. The CDR3 DNA is TGTGCCAGCACCAGGAAGGGAGACAGGGGGTGGGTCACTGAAGCTTTCTTT. Translated: CASTRKGDRGWVTEAFF.

This rearrangement joins TRBV7-9 to TRBJ2-7; 14 positions match TRBD2. V trimming: 2 bases; J trimming: 3 bases; junction bases outside the gene matches: 6. The CDR3 is made up of 17 amino acids. Germline CDR1 reads SEHNR; CDR2 reads FQNEAQ (reference sequence). The CDR3 loop reads CASSLFRGLAGDYEQYF. DNA of the CDR3: TGTGCCAGCAGCTTATTCAGGGGACTAGCGGGGGACTACGAGCAGTACTTC.

The rearrangement uses TRBV29-1 and TRBJ2-3; TRBD1 matches 7 bases. Germline CDR1 and CDR2: SQVTM and ANQGSEA. With V trimmed by 2 bases and J by 5 bases, 7 bases remained unmatched. The CDR3 runs to 14 residues. The CDR3 spells CSVETGVLRDTQYF. For the CDR3, the DNA is TGCAGCGTTGAAACAGGGGTTCTTCGAGATACGCAGTATTTT.

This clonotype was seen a handful of times. The rearrangement uses TRBV7-2 and TRBJ2-7, with D possibly being TRBD2 (6 bases). Trimming cost V 0 bases and J 4 bases, with 22 bases left between them. The CDR3 totals 18 residues. Germline loops: CDR1 SGHTA, CDR2 FQGNSA. CDR3 coding DNA: TGTGCCAGCAGCTTAGCCCCGTCTTTCGGACGGGAGACTTACGAGCAGTACTTC. It encodes CASSLAPSFGRETYEQYF.

V gene TRBV13 combines with J gene TRBJ2-7; the D is unclear. The CDR3 is 13 residues long. Germline CDR1 reads PRHDT; CDR2 reads FYEKMQ (reference sequence). The germline V and J ends were trimmed by 5 bases and 4 bases, with 12 bases remaining between them. This CDR3 is CASSRDNDYEQYF. The CDR3 DNA reads as TGTGCCAGCAGCCGAGATAACGATTACGAGCAGTACTTC.

The rearrangement uses TRBV10-3 and TRBJ2-5, with a weak D call TRBD2 (6 bases). V gave up 6 bases and J gave up 1 base, with 9 bases separating them. The V gene's germline CDR1 is ENHRY and CDR2 SYGVKD. This CDR3 region has 13 residues. The CDR3: CAIREGIQETQYF. The CDR3 DNA reads as TGTGCCATCAGGGAGGGCATCCAAGAGACCCAGTACTTC.

The chain combines TRBV7-9 with TRBJ2-5; D remains unclear. The V gene's germline CDR1 is SEHNR and CDR2 FQNEAQ (reference sequence). The CDR3 length is 11 residues. Trimming left V 5 bases short and J 11 bases short, with 12 bases between. For the CDR3, the DNA is TGTGCCAGCAGCAACACCTTGGAGCAGTACTTC. Its translation: CASSNTLEQYF.

The chain employs TRBV20-1 and TRBJ2-5; D not certain. From germline, CDR1 is DFQATT and CDR2 SNEGSKA (reference sequence). This CDR3 region has 15 residues. V was cut by 3 bases and J by 0 bases, with 14 bases left in between. Here the CDR3 reads CSARARRANQETQYF. In DNA form, the CDR3 reads TGCAGTGCTAGGGCCAGAAGAGCAAACCAAGAGACCCAGTACTTC.

The chain uses TRBV11-2 and TRBJ2-7; D is possibly TRBD2 (6 bases). The CDR3 spans 15 residues. The V end was cut by 1 base, the J end by 4 bases, with 14 bases between. Germline V gene lookup returns CDR1 SGHAT and CDR2 FQNNGV. CDR3 residues: CASSLGLGGVYEQYF. The CDR3 region has the DNA TGTGCCAGCAGCTTAGGATTGGGGGGTGTATACGAGCAGTACTTC. The variable domain in full, completed from reference TRBV11-2 and TRBJ2-7, reads EAGVAQSPRYKIIEKRQSVAFWCNPISGHATLYWYQQILGQGPKLLIQFQNNGVVDDSQLPKDRFSAERLKGVDSTLKIQPAKLEDSAVYLCASSLGLGGVYEQYFGPGTRLTVT.

The gene calls are TRBV20-1 and TRBJ1-2; possibly TRBD1 for D (6 bases). Germline loops: CDR1 DFQATT, CDR2 SNEGSKA (reference sequence). The V end was cut by 6 bases, the J end by 4 bases, with 24 bases between. CDR3 size: 16 residues. CDR3 protein: CSANDFEGGRSYGYTF. The DNA of the CDR3 is TGCAGTGCGAACGATTTCGAGGGGGGAAGGTCCTATGGCTACACCTTC.

The chain links TRBV6-5 to TRBJ2-5; 7 bases line up with TRBD1. Trimming cost V 2 bases and J 1 base; bases outside gene matches: 4. CDR3 length: 15 amino acids. Germline lookup yields CDR1 MNHEY and CDR2 SVGAGI. As DNA, the CDR3 is TGTGCCAGCAGTTACCAGGGGGAACGCCAAGAGACCCAGTACTTC. Its protein is CASSYQGERQETQYF.

This chain connects TRBV18 to TRBJ2-7; 7 bases are shared with TRBD1. J lost 0 bases, V lost 4 bases, and 6 bases had no gene match. Germline V gives CDR1 KGHSH, CDR2 LQKENI. This CDR3 region has 15 residues. The CDR3 protein is CASSRQGSSSYEQYF. The CDR3 DNA follows: TGTGCCAGCTCACGACAGGGTTCCAGCTCCTACGAGCAGTACTTC.

V gene TRBV12-3 or TRBV12-4 combines with J gene TRBJ2-4; D is possibly TRBD2 (5 bases). The CDR3 runs 14 residues. The V and J ends lost 3 bases and 13 bases respectively, with 19 bases between them. The CDR3 spells CASSLADSRRAQYF. CDR3 sequence (DNA): TGTGCCAGCAGTTTGGCGGACTCACGTCGGGCCCAGTACTTC.

The genes are TRBV28 and TRBJ1-4; 7 nucleotides match TRBD1. This CDR3 has 16 residues. Germline CDR1 MDHEN, CDR2 SYDVKM. After removal of 4 bases from V and 0 bases from J, the junction contained 5 bases not matched to a gene. The CDR3 region has the DNA TGTGCCAGCAGTTCGCAAGGGGGCCCAACTAATGAAAAACTGTTTTTT. Protein: CASSSQGGPTNEKLFF.

The chain couples TRBV24-1 to TRBJ2-5; 14 bases match TRBD2. CDR3 length equals 18 residues. Germline CDR1 is KGHDR and CDR2 is SFDVKD. Trimming took 1 base from V and 5 from J; bases not matched to a gene: 8. The CDR3 reads CATSDFSGTSGSRETQYF. The CDR3 DNA reads TGTGCCACCAGTGATTTTTCCGGGACTAGCGGGAGTAGGGAGACCCAGTACTTC.

This chain joins TRBV7-9 and TRBJ1-1, with D unclear. Per germline, CDR1 SEHNR and CDR2 FQNEAQ (reference sequence). V lost 5 bases, J lost 3 bases, and 10 bases lay in between. This CDR3 is 13 amino acids long. The CDR3 DNA reads TGTGCCAGCAGCCCCCCCGCATACACTGAAGCTTTCTTT. This codes for CASSPPAYTEAFF.

The V and J genes are TRBV29-1 and TRBJ1-1; D remains ambiguous. Germline CDR1 is SQVTM and CDR2 is ANQGSEA. This CDR3 is 13 amino acids long. V was trimmed by 6 bases and J by 2 bases, leaving 13 bases between them. The CDR3 nucleotides are TGCAGCGTCCAAGAGGCCCCCAACACTGAAGCTTTCTTT. This codes for CSVQEAPNTEAFF.

The table lists this clonotype with a few counts. This chain joins TRBV7-6 and TRBJ2-7; D is possibly TRBD1 (6 bases). Germline V lookup: CDR1 SGHVS, CDR2 FNYEAQ. The CDR3 length is 14 residues. V was clipped by 3 bases and J by 7 bases, with 16 bases between them. DNA for the CDR3: TGTGCCAGCAGCTTGTCGCAGGGGTTAGTGGAGCAGTACTTC. Protein: CASSLSQGLVEQYF.

V usage is TRBV10-3 and J usage is TRBJ2-7; 10 bases line up with TRBD1. Losses at the gene ends were 2 bases for V and 3 bases for J; bases not matched to a gene: 16. The CDR3 has 19 residues. Germline CDR1 reads ENHRY; CDR2 reads SYGVKD. The CDR3 nucleotides read TGTGCCATCAGTGAGGGTCCTAGACAGGGGGCGAAAAACGACTACGAGCAGTACTTC. Translating gives CAISEGPRQGAKNDYEQYF.

The rearrangement links TRBV20-1 to TRBJ2-3, with 9 bases that match TRBD1. Trimming cost V 3 bases and J 1 base; bases outside gene matches: 8. CDR1 and CDR2 (germline): DFQATT, SNEGSKA (reference sequence). The CDR3 length is 16 residues. The CDR3 region is CSARGYRGRGTDTQYF. The CDR3, as DNA: TGCAGTGCTAGGGGCTACAGGGGGCGCGGCACAGATACGCAGTATTTT.